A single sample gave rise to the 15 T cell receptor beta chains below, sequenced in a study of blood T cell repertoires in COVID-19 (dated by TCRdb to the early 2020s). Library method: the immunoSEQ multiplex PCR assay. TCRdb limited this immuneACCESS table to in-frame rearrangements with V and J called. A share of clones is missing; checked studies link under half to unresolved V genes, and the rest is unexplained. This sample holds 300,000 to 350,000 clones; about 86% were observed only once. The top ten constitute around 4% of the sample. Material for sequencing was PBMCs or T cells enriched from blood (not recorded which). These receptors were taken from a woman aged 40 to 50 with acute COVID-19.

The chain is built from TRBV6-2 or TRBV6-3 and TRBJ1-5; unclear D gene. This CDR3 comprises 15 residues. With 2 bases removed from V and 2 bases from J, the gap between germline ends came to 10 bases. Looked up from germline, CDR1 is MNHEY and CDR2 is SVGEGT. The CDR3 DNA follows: TGTGCCAGCAGTTACAGTCCAGATGGCAATCAGCCCCAGCATTTT. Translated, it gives CASSYSPDGNQPQHF.

The CDR3 nucleotides read TGTGCCACCAGTGAGGGACAGCCCACCGGGGAGCTGTTTTTT. Amino acid sequence: CATSEGQPTGELFF. This chain links TRBV24-1 with TRBJ2-2; 7 bases are shared with TRBD1. The CDR3 is 14 residues long. Germline trimming cut 4 bases from V and 4 bases from J; bases unmatched to any gene: 2. Per germline, CDR1 KGHDR and CDR2 SFDVKD.

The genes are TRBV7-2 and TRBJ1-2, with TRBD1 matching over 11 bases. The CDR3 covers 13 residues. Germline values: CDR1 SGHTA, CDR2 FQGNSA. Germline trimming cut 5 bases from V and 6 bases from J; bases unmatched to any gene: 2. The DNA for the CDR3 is TGTGCCAGCAGCCGGACAGGGGGCAATGGCTACACCTTC. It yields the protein CASSRTGGNGYTF.

The CDR3 here is CASSIWGGVYNEQFF. In nucleotides, the CDR3 is TGTGCCAGCAGTATCTGGGGGGGAGTCTACAATGAGCAGTTCTTC. The chain has TRBV11-2 and TRBJ2-1; 7 bases map to TRBD2. V lost 6 bases to trimming and J lost 3 bases; unmatched junction nucleotides: 8. Germline assignment: CDR1 SGHAT and CDR2 FQNNGV. This CDR3 has 15 amino acids.

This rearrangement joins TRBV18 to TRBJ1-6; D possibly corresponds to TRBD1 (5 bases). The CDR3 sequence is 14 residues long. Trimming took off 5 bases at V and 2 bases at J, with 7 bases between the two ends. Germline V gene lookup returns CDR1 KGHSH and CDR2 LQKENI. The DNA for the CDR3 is TGTGCCAGCTCAGACAGCCCCTATAATTCACCCCTCCACTTT. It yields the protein CASSDSPYNSPLHF.

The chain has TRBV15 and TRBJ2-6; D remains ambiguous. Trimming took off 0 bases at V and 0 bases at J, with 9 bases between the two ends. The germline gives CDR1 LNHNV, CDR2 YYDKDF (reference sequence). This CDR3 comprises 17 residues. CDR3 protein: CATSRERSNSGANVLTF. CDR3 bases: TGTGCCACCAGCAGAGAGAGATCCAACTCTGGGGCCAACGTCCTGACTTTC. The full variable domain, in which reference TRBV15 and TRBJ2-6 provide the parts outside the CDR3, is DAMVIQNPRYQVTQFGKPVTLSCSQTLNHNVMYWYQQKSSQAPKLLFHYYDKDFNNEADTPDNFQSRRPNTSFCFLDIRSPGLGDTAMYLCATSRERSNSGANVLTFGAGSRLTVL.

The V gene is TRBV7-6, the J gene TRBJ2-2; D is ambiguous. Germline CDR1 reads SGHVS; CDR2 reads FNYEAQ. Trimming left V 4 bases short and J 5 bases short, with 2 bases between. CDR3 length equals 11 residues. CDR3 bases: TGTGCCAGCAGCTCTACCGGGGAGCTGTTTTTT. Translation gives CASSSTGELFF. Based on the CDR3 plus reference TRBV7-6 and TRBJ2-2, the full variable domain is GAGVSQSPRYKVTKRGQDVALRCDPISGHVSLYWYRQALGQGPEFLTYFNYEAQQDKSGLPNDRFSAERPEGSISTLTIQRTEQRDSAMYRCASSSTGELFFGEGSRLTVL.

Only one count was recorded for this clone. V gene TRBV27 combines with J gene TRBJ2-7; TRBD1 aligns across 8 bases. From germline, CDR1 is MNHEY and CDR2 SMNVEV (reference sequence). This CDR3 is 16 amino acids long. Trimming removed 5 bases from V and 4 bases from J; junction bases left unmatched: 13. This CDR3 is CASSPSSDREFYEQYF. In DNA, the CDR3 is TGTGCCAGCAGTCCATCCTCGGACAGGGAATTTTACGAGCAGTACTTC.

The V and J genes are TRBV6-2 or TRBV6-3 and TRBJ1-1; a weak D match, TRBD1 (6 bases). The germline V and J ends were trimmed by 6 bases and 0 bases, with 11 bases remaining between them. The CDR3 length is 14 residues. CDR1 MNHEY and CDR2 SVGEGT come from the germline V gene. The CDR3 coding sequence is TGTGCCAGCAGCCCGGACAGAATGAACACTGAAGCTTTCTTT. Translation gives CASSPDRMNTEAFF.

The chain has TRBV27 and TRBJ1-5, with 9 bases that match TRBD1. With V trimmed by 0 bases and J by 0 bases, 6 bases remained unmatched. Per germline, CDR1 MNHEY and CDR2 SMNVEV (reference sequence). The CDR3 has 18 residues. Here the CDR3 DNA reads TGTGCCAGCAGTTTATCTCCCGGGACAGGGACTAGCAATCAGCCCCAGCATTTT. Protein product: CASSLSPGTGTSNQPQHF.

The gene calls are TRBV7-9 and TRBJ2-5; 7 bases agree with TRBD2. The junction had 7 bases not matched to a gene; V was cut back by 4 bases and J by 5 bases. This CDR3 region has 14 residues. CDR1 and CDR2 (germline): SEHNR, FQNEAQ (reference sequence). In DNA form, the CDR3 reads TGTGCCAGCAGCTGGACTAGACGGAAGGAGACCCAGTACTTC. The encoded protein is CASSWTRRKETQYF. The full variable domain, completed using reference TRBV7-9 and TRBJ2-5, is DTGVSQNPRHKITKRGQNVTFRCDPISEHNRLYWYRQTLGQGPEFLTYFQNEAQLEKSRLLSDRFSAERPKGSFSTLEIQRTEQGDSAMYLCASSWTRRKETQYFGPGTRLLVL.

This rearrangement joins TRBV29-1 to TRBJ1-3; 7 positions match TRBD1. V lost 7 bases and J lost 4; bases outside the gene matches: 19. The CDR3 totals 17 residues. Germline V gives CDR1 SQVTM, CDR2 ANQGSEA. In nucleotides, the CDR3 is TGCAGCGCCCCGGGACAGCTTAATTCCGTCCCAGGAAACACCATATATTTT. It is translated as CSAPGQLNSVPGNTIYF.

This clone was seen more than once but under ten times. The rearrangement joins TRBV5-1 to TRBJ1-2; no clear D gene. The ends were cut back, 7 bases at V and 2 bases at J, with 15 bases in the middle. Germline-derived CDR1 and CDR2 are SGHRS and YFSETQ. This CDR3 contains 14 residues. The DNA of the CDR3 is TGCGCCAGCCATGGAGCCACCGCAAACTATGGCTACACCTTC. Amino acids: CASHGATANYGYTF.

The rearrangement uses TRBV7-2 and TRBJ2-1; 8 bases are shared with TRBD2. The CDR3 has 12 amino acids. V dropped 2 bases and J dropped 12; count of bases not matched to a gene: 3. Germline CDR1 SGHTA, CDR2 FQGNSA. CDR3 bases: TGTGCCAGCAGCTTAATGGCGGGGGGGCAGTTCTTC. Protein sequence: CASSLMAGGQFF.

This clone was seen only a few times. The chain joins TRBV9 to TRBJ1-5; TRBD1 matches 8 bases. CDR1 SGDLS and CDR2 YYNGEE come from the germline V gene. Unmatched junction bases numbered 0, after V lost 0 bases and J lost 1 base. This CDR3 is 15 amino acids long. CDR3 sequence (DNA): TGTGCCAGCAGCGTAGCAGGGGGCAGCAATCAGCCCCAGCATTTT. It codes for CASSVAGGSNQPQHF.